The T cell receptor (beta chain) described here comes from a study of beta chain features in type 1 diabetes. Study as a whole: Age, gender and cell yields were alike across patients and healthy donors.

Expressed TCRB transcripts were sequenced, since all the RNA that had been isolated was reverse transcribed. TCRdb's copy holds only in-frame clones and misses some; the assay was immunoSEQ multiplex PCR. Of some 150,000 clones in the sample, around 10% were seen once. This clone was counted between two and nine times. The CDR3 length is 15 residues. Germline V gives CDR1 ENHRY, CDR2 SYGVKD. Trimming cost V 0 bases and J 10 bases, with 13 bases left between them. This clonotype was sampled from a man younger than 35 in good health. The chain uses TRBV10-3 and TRBJ1-6; D gene unclear. The sequenced material came from central memory CD4+ T cells from blood. CDR3 nucleotide sequence: TGTGCCATCAGTGAGTCGGGAGGGAACGGATCACCCCTCCACTTT. It translates to CAISESGGNGSPLHF.